This T cell receptor beta chain was found in a study of control samples from healthy donors and cancer patients. The method was immunoSEQ multiplex PCR; TCRdb's version includes in-frame clones alone and lacks a portion of them. The data contain about 79,000 clones, 93% of them singletons. From germline, CDR1 is LNHNV and CDR2 YYDKDF (reference sequence). Trimming cost V 2 bases and J 5 bases; bases outside gene matches: 8. The CDR3 contains 15 residues. The V call is TRBV15, the J call TRBJ1-1; TRBD1 matches 7 bases. This sequence originates from a middle-aged woman with lung cancer. Sequenced sample: PBMCs. CDR3 in DNA: TGTGCCACCAGCAGATCAGGGGGAGTAAGGACTGAAGCTTTCTTT. This codes for CATSRSGGVRTEAFF. Using reference TRBV15 and TRBJ1-1 for the parts outside the CDR3, the full variable domain is DAMVIQNPRYQVTQFGKPVTLSCSQTLNHNVMYWYQQKSSQAPKLLFHYYDKDFNNEADTPDNFQSRRPNTSFCFLDIRSPGLGDTAMYLCATSRSGGVRTEAFFGQGTRLTVV.